Shown below are 17 T cell receptor beta chains from a single sample sequenced in a study of CD8 T cell repertoires and HIV-1 epitope variants. No antigen has been identified for these receptors. Assay: immunoSEQ multiplex PCR; the TCRdb copy retains only in-frame clones and omits some. The data show 1,000 or so clones, roughly 70% seen once. The sequenced sample was cultured CD8+ T cells derived from PBMCs. Source of these receptors: a male donor with HIV.

The V call is TRBV25-1, the J call TRBJ2-7; 11 nucleotides agree with TRBD1. J gave up 6 bases and V 1 base, and 8 bases lay outside the gene matches. This CDR3 comprises 16 residues. The germline gives CDR1 MGHDK, CDR2 SYGVNS. The CDR3 reads CASSESFGTGGAEQYF. As DNA, the CDR3 is TGTGCCAGCAGTGAATCCTTCGGGACAGGGGGGGCCGAGCAGTACTTC.

The rearrangement joins TRBV29-1 to TRBJ2-4; D gene uncertain. This CDR3 is built from 12 residues. In germline, CDR1 is SQVTM, CDR2 ANQGSEA. Trimming took off 7 bases at V and 8 bases at J, with 15 bases between the two ends. The CDR3 sequence is CSGYETSDIQYF. The CDR3 DNA reads as TGCAGCGGGTATGAGACTTCGGACATTCAGTACTTC.

The gene calls are TRBV28 and TRBJ2-1; 10 bases agree with TRBD2. The CDR3 has 16 amino acids. Trimming at V came to 2 bases and at J to 5 bases, leaving 6 bases not matched to a gene. In germline, CDR1 is MDHEN, CDR2 SYDVKM. The chain's CDR3 is CASSLEGLAGDNEQFF. The CDR3 bases are TGTGCCAGCAGTTTAGAAGGGCTAGCGGGAGACAATGAGCAGTTCTTC.

The J gene is TRBJ2-7, the V gene TRBV19; either TRBD1 or TRBD2 may fit D (5 bases each). The CDR3 totals 13 residues. Germline assignment: CDR1 LNHDA and CDR2 SQIVND (reference sequence). V was clipped by 3 bases and J by 3 bases, with 9 bases between them. The CDR3 DNA is TGTGCCAGTAGTATGGGACCTGGCTACGAGCAGTACTTC. Translation: CASSMGPGYEQYF.

This sequence joins TRBV9 and TRBJ2-1; no clear D. This CDR3 comprises 16 residues. CDR1 and CDR2 from the germline V gene are SGDLS and YYNGEE. V gave up 3 bases and J gave up 0 bases, with 13 bases separating them. The CDR3 is CASSGTSTVSYNEQFF. In DNA form, the CDR3 reads TGTGCCAGCAGCGGAACCAGTACCGTCTCCTACAATGAGCAGTTCTTC.

This rearrangement joins TRBV27 to TRBJ2-7, with 8 bases aligning to TRBD1. Trimming removed 5 bases from V and 4 bases from J; junction bases left unmatched: 10. In germline, CDR1 is MNHEY, CDR2 SMNVEV (reference sequence). CDR3 length equals 15 residues. Here the CDR3 DNA reads TGTGCCAGCAGTCTCCTCGCGGACAGGGTATACGAGCAGTACTTC. Amino acids: CASSLLADRVYEQYF.

The rearrangement uses TRBV2 and TRBJ2-1; 8 positions agree with TRBD1. The CDR3 loop spans 17 amino acids. Germline lookup yields CDR1 SNHLY and CDR2 FYNNEI. The V gene end was trimmed by 6 bases and the J gene end by 2 bases; junction bases not matched to a gene: 12. In nucleotides, the CDR3 is TGTGCCAGCAGCTCCATCGGGCAGGGGGCCACCTACAATGAGCAGTTCTTC. This encodes CASSSIGQGATYNEQFF.

The chain employs TRBV10-1 and TRBJ2-1, with TRBD2 identical over 12 bases. With V trimmed by 0 bases and J by 4 bases, 10 bases remained unmatched. Germline values: CDR1 WNHNN, CDR2 SYGVQD (reference sequence). This CDR3 spans 19 amino acids. The CDR3 spells CASSESIRLAGVEYNEQFF. As DNA, the CDR3 is TGCGCCAGCAGTGAGTCTATCCGACTAGCGGGAGTGGAATACAATGAGCAGTTCTTC.

The V and J genes are TRBV29-1 and TRBJ2-2; D is unclear. The CDR3 is 12 amino acids. Germline V gives CDR1 SQVTM, CDR2 ANQGSEA. The germline V and J ends were trimmed by 6 bases and 4 bases, with 9 bases remaining between them. The CDR3 coding sequence is TGCAGCGTCTTGAAGGGCACCGGGGAGCTGTTTTTT. It codes for CSVLKGTGELFF.

This chain connects TRBV28 to TRBJ2-5; D not certain. Trimming removed 5 bases at V and 1 base at J, with 14 bases between. Germline CDR1 reads MDHEN; CDR2 reads SYDVKM. This CDR3 is 15 amino acids long. The CDR3 DNA is TGTGCCAGCAGTCCCTTAGCCGGGTTCCAAGAGACCCAGTACTTC. It yields the protein CASSPLAGFQETQYF.

This clone came up a few times. The V gene is TRBV27, the J gene TRBJ2-1, with TRBD1 as a possible D gene (6 bases). The CDR3 sequence is 17 residues long. Germline assignment: CDR1 MNHEY and CDR2 SMNVEV (reference sequence). V lost 2 bases and J 0 bases, leaving 14 bases between the germline ends. The CDR3 DNA is TGTGCCAGCAGTTTAAAACAGGGTGAGGGCTCCTACAATGAGCAGTTCTTC. This sequence encodes CASSLKQGEGSYNEQFF.

This clone has only a few counts. The V gene is TRBV4-3, the J gene TRBJ1-4; D is ambiguous. The CDR3 contains 19 residues. The V end lost 0 bases, the J end lost 0 bases, and 17 bases lay between the germline ends. CDR1 is LGHNA, CDR2 YSLEER, per germline. The chain's CDR3 is CASSQDSTGNIATNEKLFF. As DNA, the CDR3 is TGCGCCAGCAGCCAAGATTCAACGGGGAACATTGCAACTAATGAAAAACTGTTTTTT.

Only a few counts were recorded for this clone. The V call is TRBV2, the J call TRBJ2-7, with 8 bases identical to TRBD1. The CDR3 is 14 residues long. V trimming: 1 base; J trimming: 2 bases; junction bases outside the gene matches: 1. The germline V gene encodes CDR1 SNHLY and CDR2 FYNNEI. Here the CDR3 reads CASSEGTGTYEQYF. CDR3 nucleotide sequence: TGTGCCAGCAGTGAAGGGACAGGGACCTACGAGCAGTACTTC.

The V call is TRBV9, the J call TRBJ2-5, with TRBD2 as a possible D gene (6 bases). This CDR3 contains 13 residues. V was cut by 3 bases and J by 5 bases, with 11 bases left in between. Looked up from germline, CDR1 is SGDLS and CDR2 is YYNGEE. CDR3 bases: TGTGCCAGCAGCGGGGGACTTTATGAGACCCAGTACTTC. This encodes CASSGGLYETQYF.

This clone has a single count. The rearrangement joins TRBV5-6 to TRBJ2-3; maybe TRBD2 (6 bases). CDR3 length: 15 amino acids. Germline CDR1 and CDR2: SGHDT and YYEEEE. V was trimmed by 5 bases and J by 4 bases, leaving 17 bases between them. CDR3 amino acids: CASSGTGAWADTQYF. The CDR3 DNA reads as TGTGCCAGCAGTGGTACGGGAGCTTGGGCAGATACGCAGTATTTT. Full variable domain (missing parts from reference TRBV5-6 and TRBJ2-3): DAGVTQSPTHLIKTRGQQVTLRCSPKSGHDTVSWYQQALGQGPQFIFQYYEEEERQRGNFPDRFSGHQFPNYSSELNVNALLLGDSALYLCASSGTGAWADTQYFGPGTRLTVL.

This clone is a singleton in its sample. The rearrangement joins TRBV7-6 to TRBJ2-7, with D unclear. This CDR3 comprises 15 residues. From germline, CDR1 is SGHVS and CDR2 FNYEAQ. V was clipped by 5 bases and J by 2 bases, with 16 bases between them. CDR3 residues: CASSPGLRDTYEQYF. The CDR3 region has the DNA TGTGCCAGCAGCCCCGGGCTTAGGGATACCTACGAGCAGTACTTC.

V usage is TRBV6-1 and J usage is TRBJ2-7; 9 bases line up with TRBD1. V lost 4 bases, J lost 6 bases, and 10 bases stayed unmatched. The CDR3 has 15 residues. Germline loops: CDR1 MNHNS, CDR2 SASEGT. The DNA of the CDR3 is TGTGCCAGCAGTGTAGGGGGACAGGGCATCGTCGAGCAGTACTTC. Its protein product is CASSVGGQGIVEQYF.